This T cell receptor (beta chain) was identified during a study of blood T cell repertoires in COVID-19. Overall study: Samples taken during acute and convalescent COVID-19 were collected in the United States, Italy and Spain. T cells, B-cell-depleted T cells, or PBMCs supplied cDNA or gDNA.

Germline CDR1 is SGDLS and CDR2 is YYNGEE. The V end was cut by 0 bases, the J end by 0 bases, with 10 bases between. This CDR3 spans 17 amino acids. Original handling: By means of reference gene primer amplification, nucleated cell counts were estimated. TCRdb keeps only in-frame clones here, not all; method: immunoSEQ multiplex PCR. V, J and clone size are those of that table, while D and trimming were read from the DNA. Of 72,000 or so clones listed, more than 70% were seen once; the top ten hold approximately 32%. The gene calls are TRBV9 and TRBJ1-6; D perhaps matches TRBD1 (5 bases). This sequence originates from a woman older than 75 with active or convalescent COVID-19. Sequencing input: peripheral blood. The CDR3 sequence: CASSVAGANSYNSPLHF. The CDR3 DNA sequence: TGTGCCAGCAGCGTAGCTGGGGCCAACTCCTATAATTCACCCCTCCACTTT.